The present entry profiles one T cell receptor beta chain with its context. The source of the sample is a study of T cells expressing NK-cell markers. Looked up from germline, CDR1 is MNHNS and CDR2 is SASEGT. This CDR3 spans 16 amino acids. TCRdb reworked the 5' RACE reads into one entry per CDR3 protein, no DNA. Here the sample table reports 500,000 to 700,000 distinct CDR3 sequences. V is TRBV6-1 and J is TRBJ1-2. Sequenced: blood T cells: a sorted CD56 or NKG2C T cell subset, CD4+ or CD8+ T cells, or bulk PBMC T cells (not recorded which). The receptor's source is a man aged 18 to 30 in good health. The CDR3 sequence is CASSSYTPLVSYGYTF.